This TCR beta chain was documented in a study of blood T cells in healthy people across ages. Trimming removed 2 bases at V and 4 bases at J, with 14 bases between. The CDR3 loop spans 15 amino acids. Germline V gives CDR1 SGHVS, CDR2 FQNEAQ. Next came a second PCR, run for about 6 to 11 cycles, which used a sample-barcoded 5' primer along with a J-beta primer mix. TCRdb redid the calling of the 5' RACE reads with MiXCR, one entry per CDR3 protein. The data hold 1.5 million to 2 million distinct CDR3 sequences, with roughly 32% observed a single time. The clonotype originates from a woman aged 30 to 39 in good health. Sequenced sample: blood. The chain has TRBV7-8 and TRBJ1-2; D is unclear. CDR3 in amino acids: CASSLSESRIYGYTF. In DNA form, the CDR3 reads TGTGCCAGCAGCTTATCTGAGTCGAGGATCTATGGCTACACCTTC.